This entry is about one T cell receptor beta chain. Its target is unknown. The data derive from a study of somatic mutations in cytotoxic T cells in rheumatoid arthritis. Study context: Patients gave 30 ml EDTA peripheral blood immediately after diagnosis, prior to starting treatment. Findings and limits, study-wide: Per patient, the largest CD8+ clone was found to exceed 20% of CD8+ cells in about an eighth of the roughly 65 cases. Comparison of CD8+ T-cell clonality between rheumatoid arthritis patients and age-matched healthy controls yielded no significant difference.

The CDR3 extends over 18 amino acids. V dropped 5 bases and J dropped 4; count of bases not matched to a gene: 16. Germline V gene data show CDR1 as SEHNR and CDR2 as FQNEAQ (reference sequence). The repertoire was sequenced with immunoSEQ multiplex PCR; TCRdb's copy has only in-frame clones and lacks some. Of under 2,500 clones listed, approximately 76% are singletons. The TCR was taken from a woman in her thirties or forties with rheumatoid arthritis. The rearrangement uses TRBV7-9 and TRBJ2-3; TRBD2 agrees at 9 bases. The sequenced material came from CD8+ T cells sorted from blood. CDR3 in DNA: TGTGCCAGCAGCCGCCCCAAGGGTAGCGGGAGTTTAGCAGATACGCAGTATTTT. It is translated as CASSRPKGSGSLADTQYF.